A selection of T cell receptor beta chains follows, all from one sample in a study of T cell responses to AZD1222 COVID-19 vaccine. TCRdb's table, derived via immunoSEQ multiplex PCR, lists solely in-frame clones and lacks some. The profile shows 96,000 or so clones, about 90% of them singletons. This material consisted of peripheral blood, taken on day 0 of AZD1222 vaccination. These receptors all come from an adult in good health. The CDR3 runs from the conserved cysteine through the conserved F or W. A D gene is named only where the DNA matches it firmly. Clone size appears in some rows only: once, few, many, or a class for an expanded clone.

>TRBV19|-|TRBJ2-1|TRBD2
CASTRTSGMYNEQFF
TGTGCCAGTACCAGGACTAGCGGGATGTACAATGAGCAGTTCTTC
>TRBV4-1|-|TRBJ2-6|TRBD2
CASGAGRGPGANVLTF
TGCGCCAGCGGGGCAGGGAGGGGCCCTGGGGCCAACGTCCTGACTTTC
>TRBV5-1|-|TRBJ1-1|-
CASSLWSGAAAEAFF
TGCGCCAGCAGCTTGTGGAGTGGGGCGGCAGCTGAAGCTTTCTTT
>TRBV11-2|-|TRBJ2-5|TRBD1
CASSDRQGWKTQYF
TGTGCCAGCAGCGATAGACAGGGGTGGAAGACCCAGTACTTC
>TRBV19|-|TRBJ2-7|TRBD1
CASSIETTGPLEQYF
TGTGCCAGTAGTATAGAAACGACAGGGCCACTGGAGCAGTACTTC
>TRBV4-3|-|TRBJ2-3|TRBD2
CASSLGLAGTDTQYF
TGCGCCAGCAGCCTCGGACTAGCGGGGACAGATACGCAGTATTTT
>TRBV21-1|-|TRBJ2-3|-
CASSKPSQGRSTDTQYF
TGTGCCAGCAGCAAACCCTCCCAGGGACGGTCCACAGATACGCAGTATTTT
>TRBV25-1|-|TRBJ2-4|TRBD1
CASSDRTGTAIQYF
TGTGCCAGCAGTGACCGGACAGGGACGGCCATTCAGTACTTC
>TRBV6-6|-|TRBJ2-1|-
CASSPPTRAQFF
TGTGCCAGCAGCCCTCCGACTAGGGCGCAGTTCTTC
>TRBV7-8|-|TRBJ2-7|-
CASSLGPSYEQYF
TGTGCCAGCAGCTTAGGGCCCTCCTACGAGCAGTACTTC
>TRBV27|-|TRBJ1-1|-
CASKQPGPSRGGTEAFF
TGTGCCAGCAAACAACCGGGACCCTCTAGGGGTGGGACTGAAGCTTTCTTT
>TRBV18|-|TRBJ2-2|-
CASSPPGTGELFF
TGTGCCAGCTCACCACCGGGGACCGGGGAGCTGTTTTTT
>TRBV6-5|-|TRBJ2-7|TRBD2
CASSSYRLAEYEQYF
TGTGCCAGCAGTTCGTATCGACTAGCGGAGTACGAGCAGTACTTC
>TRBV7-3|once|TRBJ1-1|-
CASSSGGNTEAFF
TGTGCCAGCAGCTCCGGAGGGAACACTGAAGCTTTCTTT
>TRBV9|-|TRBJ2-2|-
CASSVDTGVYTGELFF
TGTGCCAGCAGCGTAGATACGGGAGTTTACACCGGGGAGCTGTTTTTT
>TRBV7-6|few|TRBJ2-7|-
CASSLATPETGVGEQYF
TGTGCCAGCAGCTTAGCGACCCCGGAAACGGGAGTTGGCGAGCAGTACTTC
>TRBV10-3|-|TRBJ1-2|-
CAISPSYRERYTF
TGTGCCATCAGCCCCTCCTACCGGGAACGCTACACCTTC
>TRBV4-2|-|TRBJ2-7|-
CASSQDKIGGGINYEQYF
TGTGCCAGCAGCCAAGATAAGATTGGAGGGGGCATAAACTACGAGCAGTACTTC
>TRBV9|once|TRBJ2-7|TRBD1
CASSVAATGYEQYF
TGTGCCAGCAGCGTAGCTGCGACAGGGTACGAGCAGTACTTC
>TRBV6-5|-|TRBJ2-7|-
CASSPGGALYEQYF
TGTGCCAGCAGCCCCGGAGGGGCTCTCTACGAGCAGTACTTC
>TRBV9|-|TRBJ2-7|TRBD2
CASSSRGLAGGKSSYEQYF
TGTGCCAGCAGCTCGCGGGGACTAGCGGGAGGGAAGAGCTCCTACGAGCAGTACTTC
>TRBV4-1|few|TRBJ2-7|TRBD2
CASRGLAGEQYF
TGCGCCAGCCGGGGACTAGCTGGCGAGCAGTACTTC
>TRBV6-1|-|TRBJ2-7|-
CASSEGGYEQYF
TGTGCCAGCAGTGAAGGGGGCTACGAGCAGTACTTC
>TRBV3-1/TRBV3-2|-|TRBJ1-2|TRBD1
CASSRMTGGLGYGYTF
TGTGCCAGCAGCCGAATGACAGGGGGCCTTGGCTATGGCTACACCTTC
>TRBV28|-|TRBJ1-4|-
CASSGSPNEKLFF
TGTGCCAGCAGTGGGAGTCCTAATGAAAAACTGTTTTTT
>TRBV9|-|TRBJ1-5|-
CASSPRQAVQPQHF
TGTGCCAGCAGCCCAAGACAGGCGGTTCAGCCCCAGCATTTT
>TRBV3-1/TRBV3-2|-|TRBJ2-5|TRBD1
CASSPGQQETQYF
TGTGCCAGCAGCCCGGGACAGCAAGAGACCCAGTACTTC
>TRBV6-2/TRBV6-3|-|TRBJ2-2|-
CASNDSPPNTGELFF
TGTGCCAGCAATGACTCGCCACCGAACACCGGGGAGCTGTTTTTT
>TRBV14|-|TRBJ2-5|-
CASSLGPTETQYF
TGTGCCAGCAGCCTTGGACCGACAGAGACCCAGTACTTC
>TRBV27|-|TRBJ1-4|TRBD1
CASRGTENEKLFF
TGTGCCAGCAGGGGGACAGAAAATGAAAAACTGTTTTTT
>TRBV5-1|-|TRBJ2-7|-
CASSDRSSYEQYF
TGCGCCAGCTCCGACAGGAGCTCCTACGAGCAGTACTTC
>TRBV19|once|TRBJ2-1|-
CASTRRSGLYNEQFF
TGTGCCAGTACCCGAAGGAGCGGACTATACAATGAGCAGTTCTTC
>TRBV14|once|TRBJ2-2|-
CASSNRVAGELFF
TGTGCCAGCAGCAACAGGGTTGCCGGGGAGCTGTTTTTT
>TRBV23-1|-|TRBJ1-6|-
CASRPPPGRNSPLHF
TGCGCCAGCCGACCCCCCCCGGGACGGAATTCACCCCTCCACTTT
>TRBV5-8|-|TRBJ2-7|-
CASSPGELGVSDKYF
TGTGCCAGCAGCCCAGGGGAGCTGGGGGTCTCCGATAAGTACTTC
>TRBV30|-|TRBJ2-5|TRBD2
CAWNADGSGGGTQYF
TGTGCCTGGAATGCGGACGGCTCGGGAGGGGGAACCCAGTACTTC
>TRBV7-2|-|TRBJ1-2|-
CASSFVSGGADGYTF
TGTGCCAGCAGCTTCGTCTCAGGAGGGGCGGATGGCTACACCTTC
>TRBV19|once|TRBJ2-7|TRBD2
CASSNYLAGRVSEQYF
TGTGCCAGTAGTAACTATCTAGCGGGTCGAGTGAGCGAGCAGTACTTC
>TRBV2|-|TRBJ2-3|-
CASSEWSGDTQYF
TGTGCCAGCAGTGAATGGTCCGGCGATACGCAGTATTTT
>TRBV28|-|TRBJ2-7|TRBD1
CASSLWGTGDYEQYF
TGTGCCAGCAGTTTATGGGGGACAGGAGACTACGAGCAGTACTTC
>TRBV24-1|-|TRBJ1-5|TRBD1
CATSDFRPGGAGNQPQHF
TGTGCCACCAGTGATTTTCGTCCAGGGGGCGCGGGCAATCAGCCCCAGCATTTT